The rows below give T cell receptor beta chains drawn from one sample of a study of OX40 agonist ivuxolimab in advanced cancers. Using immunoSEQ multiplex PCR, the repertoire was profiled, and TCRdb retains in-frame clones only, with some absent. The data show 60,000 to 75,000 clones, more than 75% seen once. The sequencing here drew on CD4+ or CD8+ T cells sorted from blood, taken in a trial of the OX40 agonist ivuxolimab. Source of these receptors: an adult with an advanced solid tumor such as melanoma, head and neck, liver or kidney cancer. CDR3s include the opening cysteine and the closing phenylalanine or tryptophan. A D gene is named only where the DNA matches it firmly. The listing skips clone size in some rows; elsewhere it reads once, few, many or a size class.

NA	TRBV6-4	NA	TRBJ1-5	CASSDSQPQHF	TGTGCCAGCAGTGACTCCCAGCCCCAGCATTTT
NA	TRBV7-2	NA	TRBJ1-2	CASSLDGGYYGYTF	TGTGCCAGCAGCTTAGACGGAGGGTACTATGGCTACACCTTC
few	TRBV5-3	NA	TRBJ2-7	CARGSARTYEQYF	TGTGCCAGAGGCTCGGCTCGAACCTACGAGCAGTACTTC
NA	TRBV5-6	TRBD1	TRBJ1-1	CASSDRGVRNTEAFF	TGTGCCAGCAGCGACAGGGGGGTTCGGAACACTGAAGCTTTCTTT
NA	TRBV4-2	TRBD1	TRBJ1-4	CASSQRGQGATNEKLFF	TGTGCCAGCAGCCAGCGGGGACAGGGGGCCACTAATGAAAAACTGTTTTTT
NA	TRBV7-9	TRBD1	TRBJ2-1	CASSLWTGRSNEQFF	TGTGCCAGCAGCTTATGGACAGGGAGGAGTAATGAGCAGTTCTTC
once	TRBV6-5	TRBD1	TRBJ2-3	CATNRGLTDTQYF	TGTGCCACCAACAGGGGGCTTACAGATACGCAGTATTTT
NA	TRBV4-2	NA	TRBJ1-5	CASSSEPNQPQHF	TGTGCCAGCAGCTCCGAACCTAATCAGCCCCAGCATTTT
NA	TRBV9	NA	TRBJ2-5	CASSAGGGNQETQYF	TGTGCCAGCAGCGCCGGGGGAGGCAACCAAGAGACCCAGTACTTC
NA	TRBV5-8	NA	TRBJ2-7	CASSLGVKTYEQYF	TGTGCCAGCAGCTTGGGCGTCAAGACCTACGAGCAGTACTTC
NA	TRBV11-2	TRBD2	TRBJ2-5	CASSDPGLAGGRKTQYF	TGTGCCAGCAGCGATCCGGGACTAGCGGGGGGCAGAAAGACCCAGTACTTC
NA	TRBV10-3	NA	TRBJ2-3	CAIGGSLSGGTDTQYF	TGTGCCATCGGGGGCAGTCTCAGTGGGGGCACAGATACGCAGTATTTT
NA	TRBV6-6	NA	TRBJ2-7	CASSLGRGDYEQYF	TGTGCCAGCTCCCTCGGCAGGGGGGACTACGAGCAGTACTTC
NA	TRBV6-5	NA	TRBJ2-1	CASSNRYNEQFF	TGTGCCAGCAGTAACCGTTACAATGAGCAGTTCTTC
NA	TRBV29-1	NA	TRBJ1-1	CSVVRGNTEAFF	TGCAGCGTTGTCAGGGGCAACACTGAAGCTTTCTTT
NA	TRBV6-5	TRBD1	TRBJ2-1	CASSYGQGEGNEQFF	TGTGCCAGCAGTTACGGGCAGGGGGAAGGCAATGAGCAGTTCTTC
NA	TRBV6-4	TRBD2	TRBJ2-7	CASSREAGGSYEQYF	TGTGCCAGCAGCCGAGAGGCGGGAGGTTCCTACGAGCAGTACTTC
NA	TRBV27	NA	TRBJ2-3	CASSLLAGPPTDTQYF	TGTGCCAGCAGTTTATTGGCGGGGCCCCCCACAGATACGCAGTATTTT
NA	TRBV5-6	TRBD1	TRBJ2-4	CASSLTAAGGNIQYF	TGTGCCAGCAGCTTGACCGCCGCAGGGGGCAACATTCAGTACTTC
NA	TRBV7-2	NA	TRBJ1-1	CASSLGEGAPAFF	TGTGCCAGCAGCTTAGGCGAGGGAGCCCCAGCTTTCTTT
NA	TRBV12-5	NA	TRBJ2-7	CASGLPTYEQYF	TGTGCTAGTGGTTTGCCGACCTACGAGCAGTACTTC
NA	TRBV28	NA	TRBJ1-2	CASSPFWLDGNYGYTF	TGTGCCAGCAGTCCCTTCTGGTTGGACGGGAACTATGGCTACACCTTC
NA	TRBV15	NA	TRBJ1-2	CATSGTPPLYGYTF	TGTGCCACCAGCGGGACCCCGCCCTTGTATGGCTACACCTTC
NA	TRBV28	NA	TRBJ2-2	CASSWISDTGELFF	TGTGCCAGCAGTTGGATAAGCGACACCGGGGAGCTGTTTTTT
NA	TRBV12-5	TRBD2	TRBJ2-2	CASGLSGGSGELFF	TGTGCTAGTGGTTTAAGCGGGGGCTCCGGGGAGCTGTTTTTT